This T cell receptor (beta chain) appears in the sequencing data of a study of metastatic and nonmetastatic thyroid tumors. CDR3 size: 14 residues. Germline V gene lookup returns CDR1 PRHDT and CDR2 FYEKMQ (reference sequence). Prior to thyroid surgery, none of the patients had received any treatment. As concerns this clone: Its target is not known. No conserved phenylalanine or tryptophan is present at the end of the CDR3, so a read error is the likely explanation.

General study findings and limits: TCR beta diversity was reportedly significantly higher in malignant thyroid tumors than benign nodules, in blood and tumor.

In the source study's methods: Clinicopathological groups differed in CDR3, with these differences serving to build a distant-metastasis classifier for papillary thyroid cancer. TCRdb reanalyzed the PCR reads via MiXCR. For this entry, the V and J calls and clone size follow TCRdb and not the study's own pipeline. The data show fewer than 35,000 clones, around 30% seen once. This chain joins TRBV13 and TRBJ2-1; 7 bases map to TRBD1. Source material: blood. The sequence derives from a female donor with papillary thyroid cancer or a benign thyroid nodule (not recorded which). Some clones in this sample may be carry-over from other donors' samples. CDR3 loop: CASSKRQGYYEQFC. The CDR3 DNA follows: TGTGCCAGCAGCAAGCGACAGGGCTACTATGAGCAGTTCTGC.